Following are 28 T cell receptor beta chains from one sample sequenced in a study of T cell responses to AZD1222 COVID-19 vaccine. Profiled with immunoSEQ multiplex PCR; TCRdb holds only in-frame clones, not every one. The profile shows about 55,000 clones, 70% to 90% of them singletons. This sample comprised peripheral blood, obtained on day 0 of AZD1222 vaccination. These receptors were taken from an adult in good health.

The V call is TRBV15, the J call TRBJ1-2; 10 bases match TRBD1. Germline loops: CDR1 LNHNV, CDR2 YYDKDF (reference sequence). V shed 5 bases and J 6 bases; nucleotides not matched to a gene: 6. CDR3 length: 14 amino acids. As DNA, the CDR3 is TGTGCCACCAGCGGGACAGGGGAGCGGAATGGCTACACCTTC. Its protein is CATSGTGERNGYTF.

This sequence joins TRBV5-5 and TRBJ2-7; 9 positions match TRBD1. Germline trimming cut 4 bases from V and 2 bases from J; bases unmatched to any gene: 4. The CDR3 totals 14 residues. Germline-derived CDR1 and CDR2 are SGHKS and YYEKEE (reference sequence). CDR3 sequence reads: CASSPGQGPYEQYF. CDR3 nucleotide sequence: TGTGCCAGCAGCCCTGGACAGGGGCCCTACGAGCAGTACTTC.

The chain recombines TRBV7-9 with TRBJ1-5; D call uncertain. CDR1 is SEHNR and CDR2 is FQNEAQ in the germline V gene (reference sequence). The V and J ends lost 4 bases and 2 bases respectively, with 9 bases between them. There are 14 residues in the CDR3. The chain's CDR3 is CASSSRDGNQPQHF. As DNA, the CDR3 is TGTGCCAGCAGCTCCCGGGATGGCAATCAGCCCCAGCATTTT.

The chain recombines TRBV11-2 with TRBJ1-6, with TRBD1 as a possible D gene (5 bases). The ends were cut back, 5 bases at V and 8 bases at J, with 28 bases in the middle. This CDR3 has 19 residues. Germline V lookup: CDR1 SGHAT, CDR2 FQNNGV. The CDR3 reads CASSPRAYPSTGGDSPLHF. The CDR3 nucleotides read TGTGCCAGCAGCCCCCGGGCCTATCCCTCGACGGGGGGGGATTCACCCCTCCACTTT. Looking up the rest from reference TRBV11-2 and TRBJ1-6 gives the full variable domain: EAGVAQSPRYKIIEKRQSVAFWCNPISGHATLYWYQQILGQGPKLLIQFQNNGVVDDSQLPKDRFSAERLKGVDSTLKIQPAKLEDSAVYLCASSPRAYPSTGGDSPLHFGNGTRLTVT.

The V gene is TRBV12-3 or TRBV12-4, the J gene TRBJ1-2, with D unclear. The CDR3 contains 12 residues. V gave up 6 bases and J gave up 4 bases, with 9 bases separating them. CDR3 protein: CASSLDGYGYTF. CDR3 bases: TGTGCCAGCAGCCTCGACGGCTATGGCTACACCTTC.

J is TRBJ1-5 and V is TRBV7-9; no clear D. Between the trimmed V and J ends, which lost 8 bases and 3 bases, there was a span of 8 bases. Germline values: CDR1 SEHNR, CDR2 FQNEAQ (reference sequence). CDR3 length equals 12 residues. The CDR3 region has the DNA TGTGCCAGCTGCCAGGACAATCAGCCCCAGCATTTT. As protein: CASCQDNQPQHF.

This chain links TRBV3-1 (or the pseudogene TRBV3-2) with TRBJ1-5; perhaps TRBD1 as D (5 bases). The CDR3 runs 14 residues. Looked up from germline, CDR1 is LGHDT and CDR2 is YNNKEL (reference sequence). The V gene lost 10 bases and the J gene lost 1 base, with 14 bases spanning the gap. This CDR3 is CATGPGISNQPQHF. The CDR3 DNA reads TGTGCCACCGGGCCAGGGATAAGCAATCAGCCCCAGCATTTT.

The CDR3 is CASSPDRLPRGEQYF. The CDR3 region has the DNA TGTGCCAGCAGCCCGGACAGGCTCCCACGGGGAGAGCAGTACTTC. The chain joins TRBV5-4 to TRBJ2-7; 7 bases fit TRBD1. Germline V gene lookup returns CDR1 SGHNT and CDR2 YYREEE (reference sequence). The CDR3 is 15 residues long. The J segment lost 7 bases and the V segment lost 4 bases, leaving 14 bases of the junction unmatched.

The rearrangement uses TRBV6-2 or TRBV6-3 and TRBJ2-7; a possible D gene is TRBD1 (5 bases). V dropped 0 bases and J dropped 2 bases, with 14 bases sitting between them. Per the germline V gene, CDR1 is MNHEY and CDR2 is SVGEGT. The CDR3 totals 16 residues. The CDR3 nucleotides read TGTGCCAGCAGTTACTCGAGCAGGGTAACCACCTACGAGCAGTACTTC. The encoded protein is CASSYSSRVTTYEQYF.

The rearrangement joins TRBV4-3 to TRBJ2-2, with D possibly matching TRBD1 (5 bases). Trimming stripped 0 bases from V and 1 base from J, with 6 bases between. This CDR3 has 15 residues. Germline loops: CDR1 LGHNA, CDR2 YSLEER. DNA for the CDR3: TGCGCCAGCAGCCAAGAGACAGAGAACACCGGGGAGCTGTTTTTT. Its translation: CASSQETENTGELFF.

This clone was observed a handful of times. The junction does not match germline at one end; this may be a read error. This chain links TRBV4-1 with TRBJ1-1; 8 nucleotides line up with TRBD1. Germline CDR1 and CDR2: MGHRA and YSYEKL. The CDR3 spans 12 residues. The CDR3 loop is CASSQEGRGRVF. The DNA for the CDR3 is TGCGCCAGCAGCCAAGAAGGCAGGGGGCGTGTCTTT.

The gene calls are TRBV28 and TRBJ1-2, with D unresolved. V lost 10 bases to trimming and J lost 5 bases, with 14 bases between them. CDR3 length: 12 amino acids. Per the germline V gene, CDR1 is MDHEN and CDR2 is SYDVKM. Written as DNA, the CDR3 is TGTGCCACAAGTGGGTCAGGTTATGGCTACACCTTC. Translated, it gives CATSGSGYGYTF.

The chain combines TRBV5-1 with TRBJ1-2; 8 bases match TRBD1. V was pared by 3 bases and J by 5 bases, with 3 bases of the junction left unmatched. CDR3 length equals 13 residues. Germline V gene sequence: CDR1 SGHRS, CDR2 YFSETQ. The CDR3 is CASSSTGEYGYTF. CDR3 DNA: TGCGCCAGCAGCTCGACAGGGGAATATGGCTACACCTTC.

This chain's CDR3 is CASTLDRATGYTF. The CDR3 DNA reads as TGCGCCAGCACCTTAGACAGGGCTACCGGCTACACCTTC. V and J are TRBV5-1 and TRBJ1-2, with 7 bases matching TRBD1. The CDR3 length is 13 residues. The V segment lost 6 bases and the J segment 8 bases; nucleotides outside the gene matches: 10. The germline gives CDR1 SGHRS, CDR2 YFSETQ.

The rearrangement joins TRBV10-1 to TRBJ2-1, with 12 nucleotides matching TRBD1. V lost 2 bases, J lost 8 bases, and 4 bases stayed unmatched. The CDR3 length is 15 residues. CDR1 is WNHNN and CDR2 is SYGVQD in the germline V gene (reference sequence). CDR3 DNA: TGCGCCAGCAGTGAGCCGGGACAGGGGGCCGATGAGCAGTTCTTC. Its protein product is CASSEPGQGADEQFF.

The V call is TRBV7-3, the J call TRBJ2-1; weak D call: TRBD2 (5 bases). Germline values: CDR1 SGHTA, CDR2 FQGTGA. V was pared by 5 bases and J by 6 bases, with 11 bases between. This CDR3 comprises 13 residues. CDR3 DNA sequence: TGTGCCAGCAGCCAACAACTAGGCAATGAGCAGTTCTTC. Translating gives CASSQQLGNEQFF.

The gene calls are TRBV28 and TRBJ1-1; no firm D call. The germline CDR1 and CDR2 sequences are MDHEN and SYDVKM. CDR3 length equals 14 residues. Trimming took off 5 bases at V and 4 bases at J, with 14 bases between the two ends. Written as DNA, the CDR3 is TGTGCCAGCAGTATCCCCACACCTTTCACTGAAGCTTTCTTT. Its protein is CASSIPTPFTEAFF.

With regard to this clone: Other nucleotide sequences from this sample produce the same CDR3. This chain joins TRBV11-2 and TRBJ1-1, with D uncertain. Germline lookup yields CDR1 SGHAT and CDR2 FQNNGV. V lost 1 base, J lost 2 bases, and 5 bases lay in between. This CDR3 spans 13 amino acids. The CDR3: CASSLGANTEAFF. Written as DNA, the CDR3 is TGTGCCAGCAGCTTAGGGGCAAACACTGAAGCTTTCTTT.

This clone has just a few counts. The chain combines TRBV7-9 with TRBJ1-2; 9 nucleotides line up with TRBD1. CDR1 is SEHNR and CDR2 is FQNEAQ in the germline V gene (reference sequence). V lost 5 bases and J lost 7; bases outside the gene matches: 11. CDR3 length: 15 residues. The CDR3 nucleotides read TGTGCCAGCAGCCCCAGGCCGGGACAGGGAGCTGGCTACACCTTC. Residues: CASSPRPGQGAGYTF.

The rearrangement joins TRBV3-1 (or the pseudogene TRBV3-2) to TRBJ2-1, with 12 bases lining up with TRBD2. The V and J ends lost 4 bases and 2 bases, in that order; junction bases with no gene match: 3. Germline V gene lookup returns CDR1 LGHDT and CDR2 YNNKEL (reference sequence). The CDR3 totals 16 residues. The CDR3 DNA follows: TGTGCCAGCAGCCCTAGCGGGGGGGACCCCTACAATGAGCAGTTCTTC. Encoded protein: CASSPSGGDPYNEQFF.

CDR3 nucleotides: TGTGCCAGCACCCCCGAGCTCGGAGCCTACGAGCAGTACTTC. It encodes CASTPELGAYEQYF. The genes are TRBV7-8 and TRBJ2-7; no firm D call. Germline loops: CDR1 SGHVS, CDR2 FQNEAQ. The CDR3 covers 14 residues. V shed 7 bases and J shed 2 bases, with 15 bases lying between them.

The J gene is TRBJ2-7, the V gene TRBV5-1; unclear D gene. The CDR3 totals 13 residues. CDR1 and CDR2 from the germline V gene are SGHRS and YFSETQ. Trimming cost V 4 bases and J 0 bases, with 8 bases left between them. CDR3 nucleotide sequence: TGCGCCAGCAGCAGGACGGGCTCCTACGAGCAGTACTTC. Translation: CASSRTGSYEQYF.

The chain is built from TRBV7-9 and TRBJ1-2; D unclear. Trimming pared 4 bases from V and 2 bases from J, leaving 20 bases between. Germline-derived CDR1 and CDR2 are SEHNR and FQNEAQ (reference sequence). The CDR3 contains 17 residues. In DNA, the CDR3 is TGTGCCAGCAGCTCAGAAGCTTTCTGGTCAGGCAACTATGGCTACACCTTC. Protein sequence: CASSSEAFWSGNYGYTF.

The sample holds one count of this clone. The chain employs TRBV6-5 and TRBJ1-1; D possibly corresponds to TRBD1 (6 bases). This CDR3 has 13 amino acids. Germline CDR1 is MNHEY and CDR2 is SVGAGI. Trimming removed 2 bases from V and 5 bases from J, with 9 bases in between. CDR3 in DNA: TGTGCCAGCAGTTACGGGGGGCAGACTGAAGCTTTCTTT. Translating it yields CASSYGGQTEAFF.

The chain joins TRBV3-1 (or the pseudogene TRBV3-2) to TRBJ1-2; D is unclear. Germline CDR1 reads LGHDT; CDR2 reads YNNKEL (reference sequence). V was clipped by 1 base and J by 2 bases, with 11 bases between them. This CDR3 has 15 residues. The CDR3 spells CASSQGHTKNYGYTF. The DNA of the CDR3 is TGTGCCAGCAGCCAAGGACACACGAAGAACTATGGCTACACCTTC.

The chain is built from TRBV3-1 (or the pseudogene TRBV3-2) and TRBJ1-3; the match to TRBD1 covers 10 bases. The germline gives CDR1 LGHDT, CDR2 YNNKEL (reference sequence). V gave up 5 bases and J gave up 2 bases; unmatched junction bases: 3. This CDR3 region has 15 residues. Here the CDR3 DNA reads TGTGCCAGCAGCTTTGGACAGGGGGCTGGAAACACCATATATTTT. It codes for CASSFGQGAGNTIYF.

V is TRBV19 and J is TRBJ2-3; possibly TRBD2 for D (5 bases). Germline values: CDR1 LNHDA, CDR2 SQIVND (reference sequence). The CDR3 is 14 amino acids. V lost 5 bases to trimming and J lost 5 bases, with 14 bases between them. This CDR3 reads CASSPEVGGDTQYF. The CDR3 bases are TGTGCCAGTAGTCCGGAGGTGGGTGGAGATACGCAGTATTTT. Supplemented by reference TRBV19 and TRBJ2-3, the full variable domain reads DGGITQSPKYLFRKEGQNVTLSCEQNLNHDAMYWYRQDPGQGLRLIYYSQIVNDFQKGDIAEGYSVSREKKESFPLTVTSAQKNPTAFYLCASSPEVGGDTQYFGPGTRLTVL.

The chain is built from TRBV11-2 and TRBJ1-3; TRBD1 aligns across 7 bases. Trimming at V came to 5 bases and at J to 9 bases, leaving 4 bases not matched to a gene. Germline assignment: CDR1 SGHAT and CDR2 FQNNGV. This CDR3 region has 12 residues. The CDR3 coding sequence is TGTGCCAGCAGCAGGGACAGTAGCACCATATATTTT. This sequence encodes CASSRDSSTIYF.